This passage covers 4 T cell receptor beta chains from one sample sequenced in a study of cytomegalovirus exposure and HLA in healthy donors. 60 Vbeta and 13 Jbeta primers were used in PCR. Clones were read by immunoSEQ multiplex PCR, and TCRdb kept only the in-frame ones, dropping some. The sample yields fewer than 200,000 clones, approximately 80% seen once. Sequences were obtained from PBMCs. The receptors were sampled from a woman between 50 and 59 years old in good health and CMV-seronegative.

J is TRBJ2-3 and V is TRBV29-1; TRBD2 matches 12 bases. V lost 2 bases, J lost 4 bases, and 10 bases stayed unmatched. In germline, CDR1 is SQVTM, CDR2 ANQGSEA. The CDR3 runs to 17 residues. The CDR3 region is CSVESLPTSGSADTQYF. The CDR3 DNA is TGCAGCGTTGAATCCCTCCCGACTAGCGGGAGTGCAGATACGCAGTATTTT.

The chain uses TRBV6-1 and TRBJ1-5; D remains ambiguous. In germline, CDR1 is MNHNS, CDR2 SASEGT. The CDR3 totals 13 residues. The V gene lost 6 bases and the J gene lost 6 bases, with 12 bases spanning the gap. The chain's CDR3 is CASRLPGSQPQHF. The CDR3 bases are TGTGCCAGCAGGTTGCCGGGTTCTCAGCCCCAGCATTTT.

The CDR3 here is CASKRGGAVNEQFF. CDR3 in DNA: TGTGCCAGTAAGAGAGGGGGCGCGGTCAATGAGCAGTTCTTC. The chain employs TRBV19 and TRBJ2-1, with 7 bases matching TRBD1. Trimming took 7 bases from V and 6 from J; bases not matched to a gene: 9. There are 14 residues in the CDR3. Germline CDR1 reads LNHDA; CDR2 reads SQIVND (reference sequence).

The V call is TRBV28, the J call TRBJ2-7; possibly TRBD2 for D (6 bases). The V and J ends lost 5 bases and 3 bases respectively, with 11 bases between them. CDR1 and CDR2 from the germline V gene are MDHEN and SYDVKM. CDR3 length: 13 residues. DNA of the CDR3: TGTGCCAGCAGTAACCCCGGGGGCTACGAGCAGTACTTC. Translated: CASSNPGGYEQYF.